Following are 27 T cell receptor beta chains from one sample sequenced in a study of OX40 agonist ivuxolimab in advanced cancers. The protocol was immunoSEQ multiplex PCR, while the TCRdb copy is restricted to in-frame clones and leaves out a portion. The sample lists tens of thousands of clones, 75% to 90% occurring once. Sequencing used CD4+ or CD8+ T cells sorted from blood, obtained in a trial of the OX40 agonist ivuxolimab. These receptors were obtained from an adult with an advanced solid tumor such as melanoma, head and neck, liver or kidney cancer.

The chain combines TRBV7-9 with TRBJ2-3, with D maybe TRBD1 (5 bases). The CDR3 is 16 amino acids. The germline V gene has CDR1 SEHNR and CDR2 FQNEAQ (reference sequence). With 3 bases removed from V and 4 bases from J, the gap between germline ends came to 17 bases. CDR3 residues: CASSLGQNSRADTQYF. CDR3 bases: TGTGCCAGCAGCTTGGGGCAAAACTCAAGGGCAGATACGCAGTATTTT.

The chain couples TRBV19 to TRBJ2-7; D ambiguous. Germline lookup yields CDR1 LNHDA and CDR2 SQIVND (reference sequence). Between the trimmed V and J ends, which lost 3 bases and 1 base, there was a span of 10 bases. The CDR3 sequence is 14 residues long. The CDR3 nucleotides read TGTGCCAGTAGTATCTCCGACAAGTCCTACGAGCAGTACTTC. Its translation is CASSISDKSYEQYF.

The rearrangement uses TRBV14 and TRBJ2-1, with a tentative D call TRBD1 (5 bases). The germline V gene encodes CDR1 SGHDN and CDR2 FVKESK. The CDR3 contains 13 residues. The V and J ends lost 1 base and 10 bases respectively, with 11 bases between them. The CDR3: CASSQVRGGEQFF. The CDR3 nucleotides read TGTGCCAGCAGCCAAGTAAGGGGTGGCGAGCAGTTCTTC.

The chain employs TRBV19 and TRBJ2-1, with 9 bases matching TRBD2. J was trimmed by 4 bases and V by 5 bases; bases with no gene match: 6. The germline CDR1 and CDR2 sequences are LNHDA and SQIVND (reference sequence). This CDR3 has 15 residues. CDR3 in DNA: TGTGCCAGTAGTGGGTCGACTAGCGGATACAATGAGCAGTTCTTC. Its translation: CASSGSTSGYNEQFF.

The chain links TRBV19 to TRBJ2-7, with a tentative D call TRBD1 (5 bases). The CDR3 extends over 12 amino acids. The V gene lost 8 bases and the J gene lost 5 bases, with 13 bases spanning the gap. The germline V gene has CDR1 LNHDA and CDR2 SQIVND (reference sequence). The CDR3 region is CASGHLGHEQYF. The CDR3 DNA reads as TGTGCCAGTGGTCATCTGGGGCACGAGCAGTACTTC. The variable domain in full, completed from reference TRBV19 and TRBJ2-7, reads DGGITQSPKYLFRKEGQNVTLSCEQNLNHDAMYWYRQDPGQGLRLIYYSQIVNDFQKGDIAEGYSVSREKKESFPLTVTSAQKNPTAFYLCASGHLGHEQYFGPGTRLTVT.

This sequence joins TRBV5-4 and TRBJ1-6; D might be TRBD1 (5 bases). V lost 4 bases, J lost 5 bases, and 13 bases lay in between. CDR1 and CDR2 (germline): SGHNT, YYREEE (reference sequence). The CDR3 runs to 15 residues. CDR3 in amino acids: CASSPSQGHNSPLHF. The DNA of the CDR3 is TGTGCCAGCAGCCCTTCTCAGGGCCATAATTCACCCCTCCACTTT.

V usage is TRBV14 and J usage is TRBJ1-3; possible D gene TRBD1, 5 bases. V was trimmed by 8 bases and J by 1 base, leaving 21 bases between them. Per the germline V gene, CDR1 is SGHDN and CDR2 is FVKESK. The CDR3 runs 17 residues. In DNA, the CDR3 is TGTGCCAGCGACGAAGGTGGGGGAGGCGTTTCTGGAAACACCATATATTTT. Its translation: CASDEGGGGVSGNTIYF.

V and J are TRBV5-4 and TRBJ2-1; 8 bases agree with TRBD2. The CDR3 is 18 amino acids. Losses at the gene ends were 7 bases for V and 7 bases for J; bases not matched to a gene: 22. The V gene's germline CDR1 is SGHNT and CDR2 YYREEE (reference sequence). CDR3 nucleotides: TGTGCCAGCCACACGGAGGGACGCGGGGGGAGACACAGAAATGAGCAGTTCTTC. Translation gives CASHTEGRGGRHRNEQFF. The variable domain in full, completed from reference TRBV5-4 and TRBJ2-1, reads ETGVTQSPTHLIKTRGQQVTLRCSSQSGHNTVSWYQQALGQGPQFIFQYYREEENGRGNFPPRFSGLQFPNYSSELNVNALELDDSALYLCASHTEGRGGRHRNEQFFGPGTRLTVL.

CDR3: CAALEREGFSRQFF. CDR3 in DNA: TGTGCCGCATTAGAGCGGGAGGGCTTCTCCAGACAGTTCTTC. This sequence joins TRBV10-3 and TRBJ2-1; 10 nucleotides match TRBD2. This CDR3 is 14 amino acids long. In germline, CDR1 is ENHRY, CDR2 SYGVKD. Unmatched junction bases numbered 17, after V lost 11 bases and J lost 13 bases.

The chain carries TRBV4-3 and TRBJ2-7; 7 nucleotides match TRBD2. This CDR3 comprises 13 residues. Germline CDR1 reads LGHNA; CDR2 reads YSLEER. The V and J ends lost 3 bases and 5 bases, in that order; junction bases with no gene match: 4. CDR3 region: CASSHRTSDEQYF. CDR3 nucleotides: TGCGCCAGCAGCCACCGTACTAGCGACGAGCAGTACTTC.

The chain joins TRBV25-1 to TRBJ1-4; 7 bases are a match to TRBD1. This CDR3 comprises 14 residues. Germline loops: CDR1 MGHDK, CDR2 SYGVNS. With 6 bases clipped from V and 5 bases from J, the junction kept 6 bases outside the gene matches. The CDR3 sequence: CASSSGDSNEKLFF. CDR3 in DNA: TGTGCCAGCAGCTCCGGGGACAGCAATGAAAAACTGTTTTTT.

This rearrangement joins TRBV6-1 to TRBJ2-5; the D is unclear. The J call may not be correct, given that the DNA end is closer to TRBJ2-7. The germline V gene has CDR1 MNHNS and CDR2 SASEGT. The CDR3 extends over 15 amino acids. Here the CDR3 reads CASSDYPLKGYEQYF. For the CDR3, the DNA is TGTGCCAGCAGTGATTACCCCCTGAAGGGCTACGAGCAGTACTTC.

With respect to this clone: One end of the junction does not line up with germline, which may come from a read error. The V call is TRBV18, the J call TRBJ2-1; TRBD2 matches at 10 bases. Germline values: CDR1 KGHSH, CDR2 LQKENI. CDR3 length: 16 amino acids. As DNA, the CDR3 is TGTGTCAGCTCACCTACCGGGACTAGCGCTACCAATGAGCAGTTCTTC. Amino acids: CVSSPTGTSATNEQFF.

J is TRBJ1-1 and V is TRBV5-6; possible D gene TRBD1, 6 bases. The CDR3 loop spans 17 amino acids. Germline V gene lookup returns CDR1 SGHDT and CDR2 YYEEEE. V lost 4 bases and J lost 2, with 21 bases in between. CDR3 region: CASSPLWGVGANTEAFF. The CDR3 coding sequence is TGTGCCAGCAGCCCCCTATGGGGAGTGGGGGCTAACACTGAAGCTTTCTTT.

This clone was seen just once. V is TRBV15 and J is TRBJ1-2, with D maybe TRBD1 (5 bases). V lost 8 bases and J lost 2, with 21 bases in between. CDR1 LNHNV and CDR2 YYDKDF come from the germline V gene (reference sequence). The length of the CDR3 is 16 residues. The CDR3 DNA is TGTGCCACCCACCCTGGGGCAAACGCGGGAAACTATGGCTACACCTTC. This translates into CATHPGANAGNYGYTF.

The chain links TRBV7-2 to TRBJ2-2; D is undetermined. V shed 5 bases and J shed 4 bases, with 11 bases lying between them. This CDR3 spans 14 amino acids. Germline V CDR1 and CDR2: SGHTA, FQGNSA. CDR3 nucleotides: TGTGCCAGCAGCCCCCCTGCCCGCACCGGGGAGCTGTTTTTT. This gives the protein CASSPPARTGELFF. The whole variable domain, filled in from reference TRBV7-2 and TRBJ2-2, reads GAGVSQSPSNKVTEKGKDVELRCDPISGHTALYWYRQSLGQGLEFLIYFQGNSAPDKSGLPSDRFSAERTGGSVSTLTIQRTQQEDSAVYLCASSPPARTGELFFGEGSRLTVL.

The table lists this clone with a few counts. The chain uses TRBV30 and TRBJ1-1; 8 bases map to TRBD1. The V gene's germline CDR1 is GTSNPN and CDR2 SVGIG (reference sequence). This CDR3 comprises 13 residues. V shed 2 bases and J 6 bases; nucleotides not matched to a gene: 5. CDR3 amino acids: CAWSPDRGAEAFF. The CDR3 DNA follows: TGTGCCTGGAGTCCAGACAGGGGTGCTGAAGCTTTCTTT.

The chain recombines TRBV5-1 with TRBJ1-1; D gene unclear. Germline lookup yields CDR1 SGHRS and CDR2 YFSETQ. The CDR3 has 14 amino acids. Trimming removed 6 bases from V and 2 bases from J, with 14 bases in between. Here the CDR3 reads CASTAGPRNTEAFF. The CDR3 coding sequence is TGCGCCAGCACCGCCGGGCCCAGAAACACTGAAGCTTTCTTT. The variable domain in full, with the rest retrieved from reference TRBV5-1 and TRBJ1-1, is KAGVTQTPRYLIKTRGQQVTLSCSPISGHRSVSWYQQTPGQGLQFLFEYFSETQRNKGNFPGRFSGRQFSNSRSEMNVSTLELGDSALYLCASTAGPRNTEAFFGQGTRLTVV.

This clone appeared a single time. The V gene is TRBV7-2, the J gene TRBJ1-4, with TRBD1 matching over 9 bases. The V gene's germline CDR1 is SGHTA and CDR2 FQGNSA. V dropped 4 bases and J dropped 8; count of bases not matched to a gene: 11. The length of the CDR3 is 16 residues. As DNA, the CDR3 is TGTGCCAGCAGCTCATCCGGGACAGGGTACCGCGAAAAACTGTTTTTT. It encodes CASSSSGTGYREKLFF.

This clone was detected once. This rearrangement joins TRBV7-3 to TRBJ1-6; D gene ambiguous. Deletions cut 1 base from V and 1 base from J, with 2 bases between. Germline-derived CDR1 and CDR2 are SGHTA and FQGTGA. The CDR3 extends over 14 amino acids. CDR3 nucleotide sequence: TGTGCCAGCAGCTTAAGTTCCTATAATTCACCCCTCCACTTT. Amino acids: CASSLSSYNSPLHF. The whole variable domain, filled in from reference TRBV7-3 and TRBJ1-6, reads GAGVSQTPSNKVTEKGKYVELRCDPISGHTALYWYRQSLGQGPEFLIYFQGTGAADDSGLPNDRFFAVRPEGSVSTLKIQRTERGDSAVYLCASSLSSYNSPLHFGNGTRLTVT.

For the CDR3, the DNA is TGCGCCAGCAGCGTAGGGGACTACAGTTCCTACAATGAGCAGTTCTTC. It yields the protein CASSVGDYSSYNEQFF. The chain combines TRBV5-1 with TRBJ2-1; 7 positions agree with TRBD2. Germline-derived CDR1 and CDR2 are SGHRS and YFSETQ. The J segment lost 1 base and the V segment lost 4 bases, leaving 8 bases of the junction unmatched. The CDR3 contains 16 residues.

V usage is TRBV7-2 and J usage is TRBJ1-6; D is ambiguous. Germline loops: CDR1 SGHTA, CDR2 FQGNSA. The CDR3 extends over 14 amino acids. Trimming left V 0 bases short and J 7 bases short, with 7 bases between. CDR3 protein: CASSLAGRNSPLHF. DNA for the CDR3: TGTGCCAGCAGCTTAGCCGGCAGAAATTCACCCCTCCACTTT.

The rearrangement uses TRBV9 and TRBJ2-1; 8 nucleotides agree with TRBD2. In germline, CDR1 is SGDLS, CDR2 YYNGEE. With 4 bases clipped from V and 9 bases from J, the junction kept 18 bases outside the gene matches. This CDR3 has 17 residues. CDR3 coding DNA: TGTGCCAGCAGCCCACAGGGATTCAGCGGGAGTGCAAGTGAGCAGTTCTTC. Protein product: CASSPQGFSGSASEQFF.

This sequence joins TRBV20-1 and TRBJ1-2, with D hard to call. The CDR3 length is 11 residues. V gave up 3 bases and J gave up 3 bases, with 5 bases separating them. Germline-derived CDR1 and CDR2 are DFQATT and SNEGSKA (reference sequence). CDR3 residues: CSASQDYGYTF. The CDR3 DNA reads as TGCAGTGCTAGCCAGGACTATGGCTACACCTTC.

J is TRBJ2-2 and V is TRBV28; possible D gene TRBD2, 6 bases. Germline V gene sequence: CDR1 MDHEN, CDR2 SYDVKM. The CDR3 is made up of 13 amino acids. The V end lost 8 bases, the J end lost 3 bases, and 10 bases lay between the germline ends. As DNA, the CDR3 is TGTGCCAGCCAGTGGGGGGACACCGGGGAGCTGTTTTTT. Translated: CASQWGDTGELFF.

The chain couples TRBV9 to TRBJ2-1; 9 bases align to TRBD2. Trimming cost V 6 bases and J 7 bases; bases outside gene matches: 14. The CDR3 covers 16 residues. The germline V gene encodes CDR1 SGDLS and CDR2 YYNGEE. CDR3 sequence (DNA): TGTGCCAGCAATGGCCGTAGCGGGGGAACTCGGAATGAGCAGTTCTTC. Translation: CASNGRSGGTRNEQFF.

For this clone: One end of the junction does not line up with germline, which may come from a read error. The V gene is TRBV10-1, the J gene TRBJ1-5; D is unclear. The germline gives CDR1 WNHNN, CDR2 SYGVQD (reference sequence). The CDR3 covers 11 residues. CDR3 in DNA: TGCGCCAGCAGAGAGACCGGGGAGCTGGGATTT. Translating it yields CASRETGELGF.